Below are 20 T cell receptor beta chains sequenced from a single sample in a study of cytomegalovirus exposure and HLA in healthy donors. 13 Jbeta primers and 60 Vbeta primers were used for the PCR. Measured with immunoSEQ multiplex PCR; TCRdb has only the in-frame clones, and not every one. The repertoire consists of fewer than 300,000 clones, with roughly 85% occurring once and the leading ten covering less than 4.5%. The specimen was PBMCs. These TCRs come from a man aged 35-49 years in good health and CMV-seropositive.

CDR3 residues: CASSVSGRGTDTQYF. CDR3 sequence (DNA): TGTGCCAGCAGCGTGAGCGGGAGAGGCACAGATACGCAGTATTTT. V usage is TRBV9 and J usage is TRBJ2-3; 8 bases match TRBD2. The CDR3 consists of 15 residues. Trimming cost V 2 bases and J 1 base; bases outside gene matches: 3. CDR1 is SGDLS, CDR2 YYNGEE, per germline.

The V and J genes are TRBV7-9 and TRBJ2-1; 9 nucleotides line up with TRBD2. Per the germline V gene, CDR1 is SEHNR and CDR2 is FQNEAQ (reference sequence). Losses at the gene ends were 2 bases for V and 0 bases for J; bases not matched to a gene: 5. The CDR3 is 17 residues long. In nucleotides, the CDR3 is TGTGCCAGCAGCTTACGGGCGGGAGGGCCCTCCTACAATGAGCAGTTCTTC. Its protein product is CASSLRAGGPSYNEQFF.

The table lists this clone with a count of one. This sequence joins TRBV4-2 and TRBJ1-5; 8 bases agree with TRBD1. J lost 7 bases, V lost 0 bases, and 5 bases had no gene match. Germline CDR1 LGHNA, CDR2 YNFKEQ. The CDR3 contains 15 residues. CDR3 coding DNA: TGTGCCAGCAGCCAAGATGGACAGGGAAGGCAGCCCCAGCATTTT. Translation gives CASSQDGQGRQPQHF.

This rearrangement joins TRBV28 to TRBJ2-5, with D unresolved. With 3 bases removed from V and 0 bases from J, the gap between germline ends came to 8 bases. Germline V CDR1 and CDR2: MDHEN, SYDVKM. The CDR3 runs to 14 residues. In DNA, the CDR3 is TGTGCCAGCAGTTTCCCTCAGAACCAAGAGACCCAGTACTTC. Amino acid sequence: CASSFPQNQETQYF.

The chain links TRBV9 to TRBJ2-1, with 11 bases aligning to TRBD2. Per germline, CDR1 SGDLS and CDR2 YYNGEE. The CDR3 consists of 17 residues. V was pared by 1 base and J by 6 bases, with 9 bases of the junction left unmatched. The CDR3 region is CASSVNPLAGGPNEQFF. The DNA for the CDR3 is TGTGCCAGCAGCGTAAATCCCCTAGCGGGAGGCCCCAATGAGCAGTTCTTC. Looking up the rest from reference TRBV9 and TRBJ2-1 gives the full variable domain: DSGVTQTPKHLITATGQRVTLRCSPRSGDLSVYWYQQSLDQGLQFLIQYYNGEERAKGNILERFSAQQFPDLHSELNLSSLELGDSALYFCASSVNPLAGGPNEQFFGPGTRLTVL.

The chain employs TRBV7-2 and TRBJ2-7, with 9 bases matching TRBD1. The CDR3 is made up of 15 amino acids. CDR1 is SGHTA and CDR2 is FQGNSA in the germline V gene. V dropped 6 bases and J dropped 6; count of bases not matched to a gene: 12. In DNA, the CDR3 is TGTGCCAGCAGAGGGGGAGGGACAGGGAACCCCGAGCAGTACTTC. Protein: CASRGGGTGNPEQYF.

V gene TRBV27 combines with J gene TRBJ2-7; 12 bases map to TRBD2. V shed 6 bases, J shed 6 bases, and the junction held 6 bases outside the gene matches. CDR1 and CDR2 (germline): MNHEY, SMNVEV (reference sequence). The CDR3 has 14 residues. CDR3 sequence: CASSSTSGSSEQYF. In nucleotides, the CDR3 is TGTGCCAGCAGCTCGACTAGCGGGAGCTCCGAGCAGTACTTC.

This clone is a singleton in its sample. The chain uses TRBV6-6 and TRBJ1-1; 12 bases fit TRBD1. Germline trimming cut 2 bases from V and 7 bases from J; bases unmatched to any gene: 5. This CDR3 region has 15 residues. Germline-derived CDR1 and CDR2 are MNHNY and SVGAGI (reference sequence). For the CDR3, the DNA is TGTGCCAGCAGTTACGGGACAGGGGGCAAGGGTGAAGCTTTCTTT. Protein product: CASSYGTGGKGEAFF.

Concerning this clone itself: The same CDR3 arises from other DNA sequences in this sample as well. CDR3 sequence: CASSLSGGGYEQYF. The CDR3, as DNA: TGTGCCAGCAGTTTATCGGGAGGCGGGTACGAGCAGTACTTC. V and J are TRBV27 and TRBJ2-7; TRBD2 might be the D (6 bases). Per the germline V gene, CDR1 is MNHEY and CDR2 is SMNVEV (reference sequence). V lost 0 bases and J 4 bases, leaving 10 bases between the germline ends. This CDR3 is 14 amino acids long.

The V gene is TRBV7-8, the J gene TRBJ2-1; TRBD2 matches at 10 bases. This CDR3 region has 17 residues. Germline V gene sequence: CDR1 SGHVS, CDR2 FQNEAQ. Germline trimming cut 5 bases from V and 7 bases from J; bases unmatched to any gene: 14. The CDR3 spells CASSRTHPSGSTNEQFF. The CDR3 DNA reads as TGTGCCAGCAGCCGCACGCATCCTAGCGGGAGTACGAATGAGCAGTTCTTC.

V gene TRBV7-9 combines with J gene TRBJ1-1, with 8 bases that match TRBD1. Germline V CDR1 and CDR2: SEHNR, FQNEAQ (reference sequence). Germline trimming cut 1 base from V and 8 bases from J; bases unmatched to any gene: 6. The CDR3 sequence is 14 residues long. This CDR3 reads CASSLVSGGREAFF. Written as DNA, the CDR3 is TGTGCCAGCAGCTTAGTGTCAGGGGGCAGAGAAGCTTTCTTT.

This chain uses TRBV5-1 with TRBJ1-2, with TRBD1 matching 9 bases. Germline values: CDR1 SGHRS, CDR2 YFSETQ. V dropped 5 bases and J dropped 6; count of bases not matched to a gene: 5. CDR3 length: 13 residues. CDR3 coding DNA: TGCGCCAGCAGGGAGACAGGGGGGAATGGCTACACCTTC. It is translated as CASRETGGNGYTF.

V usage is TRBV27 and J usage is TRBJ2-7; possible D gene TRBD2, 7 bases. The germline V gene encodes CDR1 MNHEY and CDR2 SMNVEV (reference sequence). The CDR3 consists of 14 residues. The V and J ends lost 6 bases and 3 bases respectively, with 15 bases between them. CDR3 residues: CASSKMGGLYEQYF. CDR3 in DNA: TGTGCCAGCAGCAAGATGGGGGGGCTCTACGAGCAGTACTTC.

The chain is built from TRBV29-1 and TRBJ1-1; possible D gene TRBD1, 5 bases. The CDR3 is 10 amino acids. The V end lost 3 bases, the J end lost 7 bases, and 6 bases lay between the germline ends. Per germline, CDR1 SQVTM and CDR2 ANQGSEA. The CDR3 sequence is CSVEGLEAFF. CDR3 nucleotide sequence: TGCAGCGTTGAGGGGCTTGAAGCTTTCTTT.

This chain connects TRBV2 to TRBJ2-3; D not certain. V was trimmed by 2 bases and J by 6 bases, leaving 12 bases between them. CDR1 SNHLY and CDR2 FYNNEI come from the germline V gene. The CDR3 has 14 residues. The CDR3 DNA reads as TGTGCCAGCAGTGAATTGGCCCTCGGGGATACGCAGTATTTT. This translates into CASSELALGDTQYF.

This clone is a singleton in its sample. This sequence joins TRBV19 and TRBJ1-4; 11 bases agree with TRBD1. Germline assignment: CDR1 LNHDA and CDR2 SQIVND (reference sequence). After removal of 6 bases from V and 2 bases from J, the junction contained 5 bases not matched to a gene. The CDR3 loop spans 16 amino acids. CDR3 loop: CASSPGQGVTNEKLFF. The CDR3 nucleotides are TGTGCCAGTAGCCCGGGACAGGGGGTCACTAATGAAAAACTGTTTTTT. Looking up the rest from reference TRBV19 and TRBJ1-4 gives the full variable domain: DGGITQSPKYLFRKEGQNVTLSCEQNLNHDAMYWYRQDPGQGLRLIYYSQIVNDFQKGDIAEGYSVSREKKESFPLTVTSAQKNPTAFYLCASSPGQGVTNEKLFFGSGTQLSVL.

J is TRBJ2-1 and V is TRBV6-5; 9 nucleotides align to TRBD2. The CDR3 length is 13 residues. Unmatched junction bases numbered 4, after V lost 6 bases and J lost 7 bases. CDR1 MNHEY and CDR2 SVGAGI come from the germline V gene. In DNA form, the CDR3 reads TGTGCCAGCAGGCGGGAGGGCCGGAATGAGCAGTTCTTC. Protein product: CASRREGRNEQFF.

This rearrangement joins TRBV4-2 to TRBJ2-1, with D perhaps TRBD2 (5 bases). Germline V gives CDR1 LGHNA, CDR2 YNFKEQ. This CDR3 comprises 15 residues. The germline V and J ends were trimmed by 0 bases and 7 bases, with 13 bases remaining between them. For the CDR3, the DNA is TGTGCCAGCAGCCAAGATCAGGCCGGGGAAAATGAGCAGTTCTTC. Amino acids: CASSQDQAGENEQFF.

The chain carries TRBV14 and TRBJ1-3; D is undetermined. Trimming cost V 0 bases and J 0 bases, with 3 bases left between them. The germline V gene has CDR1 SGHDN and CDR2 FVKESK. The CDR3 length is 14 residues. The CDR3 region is CASSQDISGNTIYF. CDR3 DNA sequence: TGTGCCAGCAGCCAAGACATCTCTGGAAACACCATATATTTT.

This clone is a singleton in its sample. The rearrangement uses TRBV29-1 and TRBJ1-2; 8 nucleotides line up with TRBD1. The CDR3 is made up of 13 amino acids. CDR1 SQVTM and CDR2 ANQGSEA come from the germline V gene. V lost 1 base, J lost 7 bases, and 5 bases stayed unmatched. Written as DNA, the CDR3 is TGCAGCGTTGAAGGTTCAGGGGGCTCTGGCTACACCTTC. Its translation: CSVEGSGGSGYTF.